This entry features one T cell receptor beta chain sequence. The antigen is not known. This record comes from a study of T cell responses to AZD1222 COVID-19 vaccine. The wider study: Recipients boosted at about 4 weeks or about 12 weeks are pooled. The study, taken as a whole, reports: Breadth and depth of Spike-specific TCRs rose after two AZD1222 doses.

Data came from immunoSEQ multiplex PCR; TCRdb stores just in-frame clones and leaves some out. This sample has some 99,000 clones, with about 91% found just once. The CDR3 loop spans 15 amino acids. Germline V gene sequence: CDR1 SGHRS, CDR2 YFSETQ. J was trimmed by 4 bases and V by 0 bases; bases with no gene match: 7. This TCR derives from an adult in good health. This chain joins TRBV5-1 and TRBJ2-7, with 7 bases fitting TRBD1. The sample here was peripheral blood, taken on day 0 of AZD1222 vaccination. CDR3 DNA: TGCGCCAGCAGCTTGGCAGAGACAGGGATGTACGAGCAGTACTTC. This encodes CASSLAETGMYEQYF.